This T cell receptor beta chain was identified in a study of T-cell memory formation after mild COVID-19. Study outcomes and limitations: The CD4+ clones that contracted clustered mainly within CM and EM, and the CD8+ clones concentrated in EMRA.

Comments on this clonotype: Its antigen is currently unknown.

Via MiXCR, TCRdb re-called the 5' RACE reads, giving one row per CDR3 protein. The table shows around 130,000 distinct CDR3 sequences, with 11% to 15% occurring only once. The CDR3 contains 18 residues. Deletions cut 4 bases from V and 4 bases from J, with 26 bases between. CDR1 is SGHDT and CDR2 is YYEEEE in the germline V gene. Sequenced material: PBMCs or a T cell subset sorted from them (not recorded which). This sequence joins TRBV5-6 and TRBJ1-2; D perhaps matches TRBD1 (6 bases). This sequence originates from an adult woman who had mild COVID-19 (a few samples of this study predate the infection). Cell type and time point are not known. CDR3 loop: CASSEDGSGGPLVYGYTF. CDR3 nucleotides: TGTGCCAGCAGCGAGGATGGGAGTGGGGGGCCACTAGTCTATGGCTACACCTTC.